The entry below gives a single TCR beta chain sequence along with its context. What it binds is unknown. These data come from a study of T cell repertoires in cytomegalovirus infection. On the study more broadly: CMV infection and matching HLA type were both indicated by public TCR beta signatures.

The CDR3 extends over 13 amino acids. V lost 7 bases and J lost 5, with 11 bases in between. Germline V gene sequence: CDR1 LNHDA, CDR2 SQIVND (reference sequence). Study-wide results and caveats: Dominant in the ex vivo response were TCR beta clonotypes restricted by HLA-C and specific for CMV.

TCRdb reprocessed the reads via MiXCR and lists one record per CDR3 protein. The sample lists hundreds of thousands of distinct CDR3 sequences, 15% to 20% seen once, with around 8.6% in the top ten. The genes are TRBV19 and TRBJ1-4; tentative D call: TRBD1 (6 bases). The source material was PBMCs. This sequence was found in a human donor in good health (CMV status not recorded). Some clones in this sample may be carry-over from other donors' samples. This chain's CDR3 is CASTGTPNEKLFF. The CDR3 DNA is TGTGCCAGTACCGGGACACCCAATGAAAAACTGTTTTTT.